The entry that follows covers one TCR beta chain sequence. Primers: 60 Vbeta forward and 13 Jbeta reverse. Profiling relied on immunoSEQ multiplex PCR, and the TCRdb table lists in-frame clones only, not all of them. This sample lists 100,000 to 150,000 clones; its ten largest clones have less than 2%. These data belong to a study of cytomegalovirus exposure and HLA in healthy donors. The clonotype was recovered from a man between 18 and 29 years old in good health and CMV-seronegative. Source material: PBMCs.

The chain's CDR3 is CATSINDRNTEAFF. In nucleotides, the CDR3 is TGTGCCACCAGCATAAACGACAGGAACACTGAAGCTTTCTTT. The genes are TRBV15 and TRBJ1-1; maybe TRBD1 (5 bases). The CDR3 is 14 residues long. Trimming took 4 bases from V and 1 from J, leaving 10 bases between them. The germline CDR1 and CDR2 sequences are LNHNV and YYDKDF (reference sequence).